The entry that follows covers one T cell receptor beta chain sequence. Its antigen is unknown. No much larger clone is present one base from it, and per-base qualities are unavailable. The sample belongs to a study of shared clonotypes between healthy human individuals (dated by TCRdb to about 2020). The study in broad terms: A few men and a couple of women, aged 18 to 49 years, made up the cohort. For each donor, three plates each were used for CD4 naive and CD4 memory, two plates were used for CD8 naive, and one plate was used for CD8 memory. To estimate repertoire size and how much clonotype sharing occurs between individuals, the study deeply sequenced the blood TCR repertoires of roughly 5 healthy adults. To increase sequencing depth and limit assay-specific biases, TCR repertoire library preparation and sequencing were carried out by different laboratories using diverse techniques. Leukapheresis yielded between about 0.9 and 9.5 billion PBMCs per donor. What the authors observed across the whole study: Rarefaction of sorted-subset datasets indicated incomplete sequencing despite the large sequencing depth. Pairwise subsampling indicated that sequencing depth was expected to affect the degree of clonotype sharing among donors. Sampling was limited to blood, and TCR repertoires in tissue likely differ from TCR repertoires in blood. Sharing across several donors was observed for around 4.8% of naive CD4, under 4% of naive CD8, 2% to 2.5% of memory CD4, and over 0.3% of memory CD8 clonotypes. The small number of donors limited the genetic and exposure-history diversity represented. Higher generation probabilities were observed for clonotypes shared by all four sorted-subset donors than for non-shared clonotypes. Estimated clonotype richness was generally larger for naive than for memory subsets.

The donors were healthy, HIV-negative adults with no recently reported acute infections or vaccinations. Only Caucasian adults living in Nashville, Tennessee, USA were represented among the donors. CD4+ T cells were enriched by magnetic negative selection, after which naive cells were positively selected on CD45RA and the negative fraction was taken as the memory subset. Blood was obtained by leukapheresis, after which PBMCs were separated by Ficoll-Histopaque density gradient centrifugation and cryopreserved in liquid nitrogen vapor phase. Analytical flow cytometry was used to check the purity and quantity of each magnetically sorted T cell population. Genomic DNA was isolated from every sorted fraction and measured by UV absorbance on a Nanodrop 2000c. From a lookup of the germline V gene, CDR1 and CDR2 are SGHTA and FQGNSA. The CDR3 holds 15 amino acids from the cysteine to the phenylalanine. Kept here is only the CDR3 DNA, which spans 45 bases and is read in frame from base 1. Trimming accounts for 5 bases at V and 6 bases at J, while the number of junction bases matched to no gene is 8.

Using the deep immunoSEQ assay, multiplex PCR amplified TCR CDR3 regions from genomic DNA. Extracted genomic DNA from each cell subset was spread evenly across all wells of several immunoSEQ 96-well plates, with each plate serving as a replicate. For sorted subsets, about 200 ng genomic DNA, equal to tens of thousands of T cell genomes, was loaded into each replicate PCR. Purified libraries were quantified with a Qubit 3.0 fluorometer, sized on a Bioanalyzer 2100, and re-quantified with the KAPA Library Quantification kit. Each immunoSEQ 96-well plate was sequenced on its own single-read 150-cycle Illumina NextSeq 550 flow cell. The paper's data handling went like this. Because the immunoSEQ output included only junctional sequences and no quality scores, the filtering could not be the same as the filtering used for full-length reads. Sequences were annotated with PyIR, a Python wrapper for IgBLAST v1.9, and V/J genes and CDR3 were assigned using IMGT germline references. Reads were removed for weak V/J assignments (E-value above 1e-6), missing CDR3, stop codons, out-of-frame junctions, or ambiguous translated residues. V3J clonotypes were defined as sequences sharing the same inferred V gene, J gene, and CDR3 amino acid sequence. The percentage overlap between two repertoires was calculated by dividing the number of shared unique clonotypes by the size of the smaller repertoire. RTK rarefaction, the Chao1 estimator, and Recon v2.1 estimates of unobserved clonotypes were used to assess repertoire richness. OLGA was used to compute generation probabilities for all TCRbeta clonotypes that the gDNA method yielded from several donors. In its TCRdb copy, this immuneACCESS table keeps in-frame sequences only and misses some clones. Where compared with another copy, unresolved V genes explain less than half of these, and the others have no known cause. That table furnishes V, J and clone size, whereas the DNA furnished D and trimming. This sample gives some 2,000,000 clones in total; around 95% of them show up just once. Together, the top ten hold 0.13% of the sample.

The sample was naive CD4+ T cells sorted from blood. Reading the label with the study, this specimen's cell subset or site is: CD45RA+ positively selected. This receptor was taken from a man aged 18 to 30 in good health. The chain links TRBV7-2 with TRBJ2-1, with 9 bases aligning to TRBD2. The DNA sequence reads TGTGCCAGCAGCCCCCCGCGGGAGGGCGTCAATGAGCAGTTCTTC. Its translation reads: CASSPPREGVNEQFF.